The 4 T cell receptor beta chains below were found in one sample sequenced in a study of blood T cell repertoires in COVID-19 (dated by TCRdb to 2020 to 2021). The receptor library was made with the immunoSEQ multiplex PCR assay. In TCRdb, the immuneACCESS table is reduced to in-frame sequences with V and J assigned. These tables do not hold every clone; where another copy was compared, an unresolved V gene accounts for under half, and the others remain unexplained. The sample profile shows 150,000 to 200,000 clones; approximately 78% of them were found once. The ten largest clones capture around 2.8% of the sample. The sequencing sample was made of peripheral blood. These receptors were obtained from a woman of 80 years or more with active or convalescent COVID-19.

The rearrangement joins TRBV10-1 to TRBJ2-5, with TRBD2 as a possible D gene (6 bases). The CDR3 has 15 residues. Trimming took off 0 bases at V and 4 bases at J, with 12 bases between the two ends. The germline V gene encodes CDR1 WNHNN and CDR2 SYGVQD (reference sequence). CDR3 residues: CASSESGGIGETQYF. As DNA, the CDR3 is TGCGCCAGCAGTGAGTCCGGGGGTATCGGAGAGACCCAGTACTTC.

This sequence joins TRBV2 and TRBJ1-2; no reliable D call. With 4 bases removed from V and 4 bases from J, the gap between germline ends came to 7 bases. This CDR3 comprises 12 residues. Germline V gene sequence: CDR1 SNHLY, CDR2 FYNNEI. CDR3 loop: CASSALSYGYTF. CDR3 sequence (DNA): TGTGCCAGCAGTGCCCTTAGCTATGGCTACACCTTC.

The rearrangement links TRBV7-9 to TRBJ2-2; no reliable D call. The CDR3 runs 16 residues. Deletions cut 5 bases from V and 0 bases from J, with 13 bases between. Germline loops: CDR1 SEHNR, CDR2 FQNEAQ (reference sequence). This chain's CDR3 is CASSPKTPSNTGELFF. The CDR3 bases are TGTGCCAGCAGCCCAAAGACACCGTCGAACACCGGGGAGCTGTTTTTT.

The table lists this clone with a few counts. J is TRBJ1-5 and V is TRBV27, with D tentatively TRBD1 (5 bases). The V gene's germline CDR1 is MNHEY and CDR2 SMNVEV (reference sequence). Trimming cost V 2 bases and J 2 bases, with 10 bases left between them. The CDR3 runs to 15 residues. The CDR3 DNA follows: TGTGCCAGCAGTTTAAACGGGGGGGGCAATCAGCCCCAGCATTTT. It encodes CASSLNGGGNQPQHF.